This T cell receptor (beta chain) was sequenced in a study of T cells in localized non-small cell lung cancer. Study conclusions and caveats: Uninvolved adjacent lung showed the highest T cell clonality, exceeding tumor. Higher adjacent-lung clonality was associated with shorter survival. Adjacent lung held a median roughly 60 of the top 100 tumor clones.

This clone has a handful of counts. Antigen specificity is unknown. Assay used: immunoSEQ multiplex PCR; TCRdb lists only in-frame clones, some missing. The sample holds about 52,000 clones, 70% to 90% seen once. The J segment lost 5 bases and the V segment lost 0 bases, leaving 7 bases of the junction unmatched. Germline V gives CDR1 MRHNA, CDR2 SNTAGT. The CDR3 extends over 16 amino acids. The chain carries TRBV6-4 and TRBJ2-1; TRBD1 aligns across 7 bases. This TCR derives from a female donor with stage II lung adenocarcinoma. This specimen was PBMCs, taken before any cancer treatment. The CDR3 nucleotides read TGTGCCAGCAGTGACTCAGGGGGCGGTGGGAACAATGAGCAGTTCTTC. It is translated as CASSDSGGGGNNEQFF.